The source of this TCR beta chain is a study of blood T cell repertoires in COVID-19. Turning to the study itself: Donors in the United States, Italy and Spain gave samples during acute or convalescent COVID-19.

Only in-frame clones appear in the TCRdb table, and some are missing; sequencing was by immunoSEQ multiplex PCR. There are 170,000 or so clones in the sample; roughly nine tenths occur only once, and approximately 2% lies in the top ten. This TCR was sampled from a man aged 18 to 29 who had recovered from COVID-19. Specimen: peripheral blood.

CDR3 in amino acids: CASSYSPTGWNTEAFF. CDR3 coding DNA: TGTGCCAGCAGTTACTCACCGACAGGGTGGAACACTGAAGCTTTCTTT. This chain connects TRBV6-6 to TRBJ1-1, with 7 positions matching TRBD1. The length of the CDR3 is 16 residues. Germline loops: CDR1 MNHNY, CDR2 SVGAGI (reference sequence). V lost 0 bases, J lost 1 base, and 5 bases stayed unmatched.